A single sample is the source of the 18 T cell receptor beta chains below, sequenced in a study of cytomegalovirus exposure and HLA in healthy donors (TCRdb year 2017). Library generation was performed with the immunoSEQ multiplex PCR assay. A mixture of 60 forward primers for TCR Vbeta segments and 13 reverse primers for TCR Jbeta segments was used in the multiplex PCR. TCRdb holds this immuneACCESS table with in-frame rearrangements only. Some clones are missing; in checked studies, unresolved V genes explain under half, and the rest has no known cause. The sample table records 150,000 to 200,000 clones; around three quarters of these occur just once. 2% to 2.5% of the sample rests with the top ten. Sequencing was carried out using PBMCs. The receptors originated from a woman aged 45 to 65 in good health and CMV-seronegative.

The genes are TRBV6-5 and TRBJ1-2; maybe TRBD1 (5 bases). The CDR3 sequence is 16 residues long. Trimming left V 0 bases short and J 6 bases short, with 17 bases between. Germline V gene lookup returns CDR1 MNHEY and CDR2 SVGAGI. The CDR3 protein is CASSYSSVLQQDGYTF. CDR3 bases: TGTGCCAGCAGTTACTCCTCAGTTTTGCAACAGGATGGCTACACCTTC.

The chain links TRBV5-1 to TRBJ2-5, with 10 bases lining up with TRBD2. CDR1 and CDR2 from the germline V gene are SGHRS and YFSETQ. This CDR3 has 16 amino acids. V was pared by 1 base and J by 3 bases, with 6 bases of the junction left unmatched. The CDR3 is CASSLTSGVPKETQYF. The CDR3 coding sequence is TGCGCCAGCAGCTTGACTAGCGGGGTACCAAAAGAGACCCAGTACTTC.

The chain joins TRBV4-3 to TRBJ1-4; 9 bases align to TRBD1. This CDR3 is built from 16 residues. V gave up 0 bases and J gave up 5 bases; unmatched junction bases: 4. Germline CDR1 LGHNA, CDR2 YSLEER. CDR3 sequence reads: CASSQDSDRGNEKLFF. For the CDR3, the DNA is TGCGCCAGCAGCCAAGATTCCGACAGGGGGAATGAAAAACTGTTTTTT.

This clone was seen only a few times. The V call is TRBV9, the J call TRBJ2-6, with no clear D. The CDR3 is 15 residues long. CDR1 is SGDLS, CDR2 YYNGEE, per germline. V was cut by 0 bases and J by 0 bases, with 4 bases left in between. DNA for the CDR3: TGTGCCAGCAGCGTAGTGAGCTCTGGGGCCAACGTCCTGACTTTC. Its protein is CASSVVSSGANVLTF.

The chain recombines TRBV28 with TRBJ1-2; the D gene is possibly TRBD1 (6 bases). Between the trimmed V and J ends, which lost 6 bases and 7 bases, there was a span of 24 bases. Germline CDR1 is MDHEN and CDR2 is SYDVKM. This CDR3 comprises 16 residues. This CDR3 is CASSLTRTGLVSGYTF. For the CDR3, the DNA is TGTGCCAGCAGCCTAACTCGCACAGGGTTAGTCTCTGGCTACACCTTC.

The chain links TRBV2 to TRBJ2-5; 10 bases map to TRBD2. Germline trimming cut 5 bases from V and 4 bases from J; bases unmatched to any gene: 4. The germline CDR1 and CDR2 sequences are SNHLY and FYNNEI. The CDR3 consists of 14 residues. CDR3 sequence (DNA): TGTGCCAGCAGTTATAGCGGGGGGCGAGAGACCCAGTACTTC. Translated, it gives CASSYSGGRETQYF.

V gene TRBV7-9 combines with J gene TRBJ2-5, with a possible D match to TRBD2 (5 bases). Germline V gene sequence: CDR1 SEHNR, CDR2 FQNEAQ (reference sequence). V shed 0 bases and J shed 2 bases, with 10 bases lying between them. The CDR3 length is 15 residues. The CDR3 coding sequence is TGTGCCAGCAGCTTAGCGCTCGGGGTACAAGAGACCCAGTACTTC. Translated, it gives CASSLALGVQETQYF. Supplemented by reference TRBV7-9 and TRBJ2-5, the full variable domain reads DTGVSQNPRHKITKRGQNVTFRCDPISEHNRLYWYRQTLGQGPEFLTYFQNEAQLEKSRLLSDRFSAERPKGSFSTLEIQRTEQGDSAMYLCASSLALGVQETQYFGPGTRLLVL.

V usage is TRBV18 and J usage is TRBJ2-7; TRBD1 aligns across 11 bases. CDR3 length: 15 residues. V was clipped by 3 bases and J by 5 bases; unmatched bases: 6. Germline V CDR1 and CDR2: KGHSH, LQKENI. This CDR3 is CASSPAGTGGHEQYF. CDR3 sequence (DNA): TGTGCCAGCTCACCCGCCGGGACAGGGGGACACGAGCAGTACTTC.

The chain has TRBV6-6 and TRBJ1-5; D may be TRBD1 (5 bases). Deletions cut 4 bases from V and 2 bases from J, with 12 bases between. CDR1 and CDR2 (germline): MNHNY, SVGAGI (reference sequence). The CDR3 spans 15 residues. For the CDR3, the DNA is TGTGCCAGCAGTTCCCAGGGTTTTCGCAATCAGCCCCAGCATTTT. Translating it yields CASSSQGFRNQPQHF.

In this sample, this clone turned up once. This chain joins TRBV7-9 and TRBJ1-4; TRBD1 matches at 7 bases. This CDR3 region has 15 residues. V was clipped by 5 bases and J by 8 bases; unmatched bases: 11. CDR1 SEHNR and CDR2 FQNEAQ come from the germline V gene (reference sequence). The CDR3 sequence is CASSARQGGNEKLFF. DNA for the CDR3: TGTGCCAGCAGCGCCAGACAGGGCGGGAACGAAAAACTGTTTTTT.

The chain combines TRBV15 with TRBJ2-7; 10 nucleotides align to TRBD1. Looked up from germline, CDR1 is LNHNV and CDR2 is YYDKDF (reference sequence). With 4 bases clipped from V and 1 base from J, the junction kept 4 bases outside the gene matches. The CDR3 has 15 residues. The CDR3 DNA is TGTGCCACCAGCACCCGGACAGGGGGATCCTACGAGCAGTACTTC. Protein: CATSTRTGGSYEQYF.

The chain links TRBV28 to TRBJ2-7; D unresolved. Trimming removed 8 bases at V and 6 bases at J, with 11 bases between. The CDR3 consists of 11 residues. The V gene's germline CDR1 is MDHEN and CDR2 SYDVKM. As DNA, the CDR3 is TGTGCCAGCCGATCCGGTGGCGAGCAGTACTTC. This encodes CASRSGGEQYF. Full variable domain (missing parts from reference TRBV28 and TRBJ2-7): DVKVTQSSRYLVKRTGEKVFLECVQDMDHENMFWYRQDPGLGLRLIYFSYDVKMKEKGDIPEGYSVSREKKERFSLILESASTNQTSMYLCASRSGGEQYFGPGTRLTVT.

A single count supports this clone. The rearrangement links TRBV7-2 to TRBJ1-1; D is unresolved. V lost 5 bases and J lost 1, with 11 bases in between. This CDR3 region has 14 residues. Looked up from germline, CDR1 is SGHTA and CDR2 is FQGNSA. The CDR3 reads CASSPGGWNTEAFF. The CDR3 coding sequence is TGTGCCAGCAGCCCGGGTGGTTGGAACACTGAAGCTTTCTTT.

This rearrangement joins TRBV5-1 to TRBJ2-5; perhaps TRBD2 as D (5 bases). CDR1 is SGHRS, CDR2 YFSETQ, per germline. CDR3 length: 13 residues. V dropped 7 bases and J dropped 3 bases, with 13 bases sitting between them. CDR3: CASCPAAEETQYF. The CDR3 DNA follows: TGCGCCAGCTGCCCGGCAGCGGAAGAGACCCAGTACTTC.

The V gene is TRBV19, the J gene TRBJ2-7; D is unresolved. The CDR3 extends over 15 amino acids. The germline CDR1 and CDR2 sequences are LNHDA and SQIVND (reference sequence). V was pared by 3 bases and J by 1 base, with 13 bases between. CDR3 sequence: CASSISQAPSYEQYF. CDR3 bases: TGTGCCAGTAGTATCAGCCAGGCGCCTTCCTACGAGCAGTACTTC. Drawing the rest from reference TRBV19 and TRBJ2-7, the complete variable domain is DGGITQSPKYLFRKEGQNVTLSCEQNLNHDAMYWYRQDPGQGLRLIYYSQIVNDFQKGDIAEGYSVSREKKESFPLTVTSAQKNPTAFYLCASSISQAPSYEQYFGPGTRLTVT.

CDR3 nucleotide sequence: TGTGCCAGCTCACCGACTATCGGGAGTTTTAAGACCCAGTACTTC. Amino acids: CASSPTIGSFKTQYF. The chain uses TRBV18 and TRBJ2-5, with D perhaps TRBD2 (6 bases). V gave up 3 bases and J gave up 6 bases, with 17 bases separating them. Germline assignment: CDR1 KGHSH and CDR2 LQKENI. The CDR3 runs to 15 residues.

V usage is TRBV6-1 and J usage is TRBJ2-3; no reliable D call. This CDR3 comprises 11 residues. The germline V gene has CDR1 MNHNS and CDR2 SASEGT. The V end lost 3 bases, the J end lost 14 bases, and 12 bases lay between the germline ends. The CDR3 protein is CASSEPGLRYF. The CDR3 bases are TGTGCCAGCAGTGAGCCAGGTTTGAGGTATTTT.

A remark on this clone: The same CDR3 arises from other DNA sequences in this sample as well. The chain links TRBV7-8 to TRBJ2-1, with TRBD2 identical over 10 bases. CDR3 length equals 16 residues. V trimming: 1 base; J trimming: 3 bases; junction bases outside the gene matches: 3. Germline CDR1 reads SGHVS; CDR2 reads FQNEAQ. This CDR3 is CASSLGLAGDYNEQFF. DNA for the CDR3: TGTGCCAGCAGCTTAGGGCTAGCGGGAGACTACAATGAGCAGTTCTTC.